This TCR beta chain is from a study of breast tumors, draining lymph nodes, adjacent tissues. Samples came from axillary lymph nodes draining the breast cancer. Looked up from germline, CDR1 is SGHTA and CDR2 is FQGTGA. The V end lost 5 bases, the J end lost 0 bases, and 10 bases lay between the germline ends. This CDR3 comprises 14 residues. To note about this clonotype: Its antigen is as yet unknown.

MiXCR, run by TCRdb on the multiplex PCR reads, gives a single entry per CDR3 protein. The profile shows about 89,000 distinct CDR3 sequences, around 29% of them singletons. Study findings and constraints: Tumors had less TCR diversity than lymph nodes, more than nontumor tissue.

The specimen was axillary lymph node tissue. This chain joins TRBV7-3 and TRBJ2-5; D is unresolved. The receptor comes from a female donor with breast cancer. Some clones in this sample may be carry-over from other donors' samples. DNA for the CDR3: TGTGCCAGCAGCCGGGTGGGTTACCAAGAGACCCAGTACTTC. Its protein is CASSRVGYQETQYF. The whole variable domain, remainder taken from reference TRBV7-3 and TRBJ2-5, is GAGVSQTPSNKVTEKGKYVELRCDPISGHTALYWYRQSLGQGPEFLIYFQGTGAADDSGLPNDRFFAVRPEGSVSTLKIQRTERGDSAVYLCASSRVGYQETQYFGPGTRLLVL.